The sample holds a few counts of the clone carrying this TCR beta chain. This sample is part of a study of blood T cell repertoires in COVID-19. Source study methods: Researchers report that nucleated cell counts were estimated from reference gene primer amplification. Measured with immunoSEQ multiplex PCR; TCRdb has only the in-frame clones, and not every one. D and trimming were read from the DNA, whereas the V and J calls and clone size are those reported in that table. The sample has some 190,000 clones; about 80% are singletons. Looked up from germline, CDR1 is MNHEY and CDR2 is SMNVEV (reference sequence). V was trimmed by 6 bases and J by 4 bases, leaving 16 bases between them. The CDR3 length is 15 residues.

The sequence was obtained from a man aged 55 to 70 who had been exposed to COVID-19. The V gene is TRBV27, the J gene TRBJ2-1; D might be TRBD1 (6 bases). The sequenced material came from PBMCs or T cells enriched from blood (not recorded which). DNA for the CDR3: TGTGCCAGCAGCCCTACAGGGATCCTTTACAATGAGCAGTTCTTC. Its translation: CASSPTGILYNEQFF.